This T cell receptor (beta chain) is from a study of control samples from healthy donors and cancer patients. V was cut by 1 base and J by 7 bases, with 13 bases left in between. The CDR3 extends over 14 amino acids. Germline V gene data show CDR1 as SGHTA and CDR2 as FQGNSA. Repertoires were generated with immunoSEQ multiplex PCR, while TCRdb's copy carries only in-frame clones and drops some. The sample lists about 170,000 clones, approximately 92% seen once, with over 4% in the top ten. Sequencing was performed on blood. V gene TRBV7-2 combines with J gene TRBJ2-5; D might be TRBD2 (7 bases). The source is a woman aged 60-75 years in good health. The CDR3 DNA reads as TGTGCCAGCAGCTTAGGGCAGGGAGGGGGGACCCAGTACTTC. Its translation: CASSLGQGGGTQYF.